One sample yielded the 11 T cell receptor beta chains listed below, sequenced in a study of cytotoxic CD8 clonotypes in ibrutinib-treated CLL. Repertoires were generated with immunoSEQ multiplex PCR, while TCRdb's copy carries only in-frame clones and drops some. This table holds fewer than 300,000 clones, around 76% found once. Source: PBMCs, taken at disease progression, from a patient treated with ibrutinib. All receptors derive from a human donor with chronic lymphocytic leukemia.

This chain uses TRBV6-5 with TRBJ2-1; maybe TRBD1 (5 bases). Germline V gives CDR1 MNHEY, CDR2 SVGAGI. V gave up 4 bases and J gave up 7 bases, with 8 bases separating them. This CDR3 comprises 12 residues. In DNA form, the CDR3 reads TGTGCCAGCAGTTCCGACAGTAATGAGCAGTTCTTC. The encoded protein is CASSSDSNEQFF.

CDR3 amino acids: CASSLGLALSEQYF. The DNA of the CDR3 is TGTGCCAGCAGTTTAGGACTAGCTCTCTCCGAGCAGTACTTC. The gene calls are TRBV28 and TRBJ2-7; 8 bases map to TRBD2. CDR3 length: 14 amino acids. Per germline, CDR1 MDHEN and CDR2 SYDVKM. V lost 2 bases to trimming and J lost 6 bases; unmatched junction nucleotides: 6.

This clone has a single count. CDR3 sequence reads: CASSPRTGGDADTQYF. Here the CDR3 DNA reads TGTGCCAGCAGCCCACGAACAGGGGGCGACGCAGATACGCAGTATTTT. The J gene is TRBJ2-3, the V gene TRBV7-3; 9 nucleotides align to TRBD1. V was clipped by 5 bases and J by 4 bases; unmatched bases: 10. There are 16 residues in the CDR3. Germline-derived CDR1 and CDR2 are SGHTA and FQGTGA.

The V gene is TRBV5-8, the J gene TRBJ2-5, with 7 bases aligning to TRBD1. Germline CDR1 reads SGHTS; CDR2 reads YDEGEE. After removal of 3 bases from V and 0 bases from J, the junction contained 5 bases not matched to a gene. The CDR3 is 15 amino acids. The CDR3 here is CASSWGQLYQETQYF. DNA for the CDR3: TGTGCCAGCAGCTGGGGACAGTTATACCAAGAGACCCAGTACTTC.

V gene TRBV12-5 combines with J gene TRBJ2-7; maybe TRBD2 (6 bases). The V end was cut by 7 bases, the J end by 2 bases, with 18 bases between. This CDR3 comprises 15 residues. CDR1 is LGHNT, CDR2 FRNRAP, per germline. The CDR3 loop reads CASAPTGGVPYEQYF. CDR3 coding DNA: TGTGCTAGTGCCCCGACTGGCGGGGTCCCCTACGAGCAGTACTTC.

CDR3: CASSQSGWDEQFF. The CDR3 DNA reads as TGCGCCAGCAGCCAATCCGGGTGGGATGAGCAGTTCTTC. This sequence joins TRBV4-3 and TRBJ2-1, with no clear D. The germline V gene has CDR1 LGHNA and CDR2 YSLEER. The CDR3 is 13 residues long. The germline V and J ends were trimmed by 2 bases and 8 bases, with 10 bases remaining between them.

The chain carries TRBV4-3 and TRBJ2-1, with unresolved D. CDR1 LGHNA and CDR2 YSLEER come from the germline V gene. V lost 4 bases to trimming and J lost 0 bases, with 13 bases between them. The CDR3 has 16 amino acids. CDR3 in amino acids: CASSRKTVSSYNEQFF. CDR3 in DNA: TGCGCCAGCAGCCGAAAGACCGTGAGCTCCTACAATGAGCAGTTCTTC.

This clone was counted only a few times. This rearrangement joins TRBV5-4 to TRBJ2-2; 7 bases agree with TRBD1. CDR1 is SGHNT and CDR2 is YYREEE in the germline V gene (reference sequence). V trimming: 1 base; J trimming: 3 bases; junction bases outside the gene matches: 3. There are 15 residues in the CDR3. CDR3 protein: CASSLRDRDTGELFF. CDR3 DNA sequence: TGTGCCAGCAGCTTGAGGGACAGAGACACCGGGGAGCTGTTTTTT.

DNA of the CDR3: TGTGCCAGCAGTTACCAGACAGGGGGCACTGAAGCTTTCTTT. Translated, it gives CASSYQTGGTEAFF. V and J are TRBV6-5 and TRBJ1-1; 9 bases are shared with TRBD1. The germline CDR1 and CDR2 sequences are MNHEY and SVGAGI. J was trimmed by 4 bases and V by 2 bases; bases with no gene match: 2. This CDR3 comprises 14 residues.

This chain joins TRBV13 and TRBJ1-5; 9 bases line up with TRBD1. Looked up from germline, CDR1 is PRHDT and CDR2 is FYEKMQ (reference sequence). The CDR3 has 14 amino acids. With V trimmed by 6 bases and J by 1 base, 1 base remained unmatched. The CDR3 bases are TGTGCCAGCAGGACAGGGGGGAGCAATCAGCCCCAGCATTTT. Protein product: CASRTGGSNQPQHF.

This chain joins TRBV5-1 and TRBJ2-4, with D perhaps given as TRBD1 or TRBD2 (5 bases each). Trimming removed 0 bases from V and 8 bases from J, with 15 bases in between. The CDR3 runs to 15 residues. CDR1 is SGHRS, CDR2 YFSETQ, per germline. The CDR3 DNA follows: TGCGCCAGCAGCTTGGCCCCGGGGCTGGAGCACATTCAGTACTTC. This translates into CASSLAPGLEHIQYF.